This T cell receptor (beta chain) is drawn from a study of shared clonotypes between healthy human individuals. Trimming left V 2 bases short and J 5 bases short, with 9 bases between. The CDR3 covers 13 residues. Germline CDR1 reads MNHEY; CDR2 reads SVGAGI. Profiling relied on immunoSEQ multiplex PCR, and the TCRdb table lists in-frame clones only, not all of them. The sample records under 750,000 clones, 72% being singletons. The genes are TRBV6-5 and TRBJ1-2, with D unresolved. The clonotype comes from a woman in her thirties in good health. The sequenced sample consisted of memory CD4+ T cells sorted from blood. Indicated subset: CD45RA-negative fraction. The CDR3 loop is CASSYNGRYGYTF. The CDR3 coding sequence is TGTGCCAGCAGTTACAATGGGAGGTATGGCTACACCTTC.